This passage covers 5 T cell receptor beta chains from one sample sequenced in a study of T cell repertoires in cytomegalovirus infection. TCRdb re-analysed the reads in MiXCR, keeping a single row per CDR3 protein. The table includes hundreds of thousands of distinct CDR3 sequences, approximately 32% detected once. Their cognate antigens are unknown. The material sequenced was cultured CD8+ T cells from PBMCs, taken from culture after CMV antigen stimulation. These TCRs come from a human donor in good health (CMV status not recorded). Some clones in this sample may be carry-over from other donors' samples.

This clonotype turned up a few times. This chain joins TRBV19 and TRBJ2-3; weak D call: TRBD2 (5 bases). CDR3 length equals 16 residues. Germline lookup yields CDR1 LNHDA and CDR2 SQIVND (reference sequence). Trimming left V 0 bases short and J 0 bases short, with 10 bases between. CDR3 bases: TGTGCCAGTAGTATAGATGCGGCGGGCAGCACAGATACGCAGTATTTT. Its translation: CASSIDAAGSTDTQYF.

The chain has TRBV13 and TRBJ2-5, with 7 bases matching TRBD1. Germline CDR1 is PRHDT and CDR2 is FYEKMQ (reference sequence). V shed 5 bases, J shed 5 bases, and the junction held 8 bases outside the gene matches. The CDR3 runs to 14 residues. CDR3 region: CASSTRDSMETQYF. In DNA form, the CDR3 reads TGTGCCAGCAGCACCCGGGACAGCATGGAGACCCAGTACTTC.

In its sample, this clonotype was seen a few times. This chain joins TRBV12-3 or TRBV12-4 and TRBJ2-3; 7 bases are a match to TRBD2. The CDR3 has 14 residues. V trimming: 6 bases; J trimming: 1 base; junction bases outside the gene matches: 4. The CDR3 DNA sequence: TGTGCCAGCAGACAAAGCGGGGGCACAGATACGCAGTATTTT. This codes for CASRQSGGTDTQYF.

This clonotype was detected ten times or more. This sequence joins TRBV7-2 and TRBJ1-1; D perhaps matches TRBD1 (5 bases). The germline V gene encodes CDR1 SGHTA and CDR2 FQGNSA. This CDR3 has 15 amino acids. The germline V and J ends were trimmed by 0 bases and 4 bases, with 12 bases remaining between them. The DNA for the CDR3 is TGTGCCAGCAGCTTAGCGCCCAGCGGGGCCACTGAAGCTTTCTTT. Its protein is CASSLAPSGATEAFF.

The V and J genes are TRBV19 and TRBJ1-4; D is perhaps TRBD1 (6 bases). The CDR3 loop spans 17 amino acids. V shed 8 bases and J shed 0 bases, with 19 bases lying between them. Germline CDR1 and CDR2: LNHDA and SQIVND (reference sequence). In DNA, the CDR3 is TGTGCCAGTGGAGGGGGACTCACCCTTGCAACTAATGAAAAACTGTTTTTT. It yields the protein CASGGGLTLATNEKLFF. The complete variable domain, with remaining parts taken from reference TRBV19 and TRBJ1-4, reads DGGITQSPKYLFRKEGQNVTLSCEQNLNHDAMYWYRQDPGQGLRLIYYSQIVNDFQKGDIAEGYSVSREKKESFPLTVTSAQKNPTAFYLCASGGGLTLATNEKLFFGSGTQLSVL.